The entry below describes one T cell receptor (beta chain). This clonotype has at least ten counts. What antigen it recognizes has not been identified. Base qualities are not provided; no much larger clone lies one nucleotide away. For repertoire sequencing, the TCR beta CDR3 regions were amplified from RNA transcripts. A first-round RT-PCR used HTBI primers with the Qiagen OneStep RT-PCR kit, followed by a second-round multiplex PCR, size selection and purification. Libraries were sequenced on an Illumina HiSeq2000 using paired-end 100 bp reads. The paper's processing steps were these. SOAPnuke was used for read processing, and reads with adapters, uncalled bases, a mean Phred below 15, or no exact constant-primer or identifier match were discarded. COPE v1.2.5 was used to merge the high-quality paired reads. Each unique nucleotide sequence was defined as a clonotype, and clonotypes were aligned to IMGT TRB V, D and J references with MiTCR v1.1. The analysis was limited to V-J combinations with a frequency above 0.0001, which together covered 98% to 99.2% of repertoires. A TCR clonal expansion and chaos score per V-J combination was defined as the ratio of F50 clonal expansion to chaos observed in the TCRdist matrix. Welch's t-statistics and random forest were used to reduce features to about 14 V-J combinations, which were fed into a naive Bayes classifier. The similarity between thyroid and blood repertoires was quantified using the Morisita-Horn index. The public sequencing data were trimmed at Q25 with fastp and processed into clonotypes with MiXCR by TCRdb, which kept only in-frame beta chains. Identical CDR3 protein sequences are pooled into one entry, listed with their most common genes and DNA. TCRdb, not the authors, supplied the V and J calls. The sample records a few hundred thousand distinct CDR3 sequences, just under 40% of which are singletons. The ten most abundant clones make up about 4.6% of the sample.

These data are taken from a study of Graves' ophthalmopathy and Graves' hyperthyroidism (dated by TCRdb to 2016 to 2019). Context from the whole study: Stable hyperthyroidism was defined as no progression to ophthalmopathy within 18 months of follow-up. To tell Graves' ophthalmopathy apart from Graves' hyperthyroidism, and to predict which patients would progress to ophthalmopathy, the study relied on TCR beta repertoire signatures. In total, some 130 blood samples were TCR-sequenced: fewer than 50 ophthalmopathy, about 75 hyperthyroidism and roughly 17 hyperthyroidism-to-ophthalmopathy patients. To explore V-J signatures that distinguish ophthalmopathy from hyperthyroidism, a discovery set of about a hundred patients was enrolled, made up of approximately 45 with ophthalmopathy and 55 to 65 with stable hyperthyroidism. An independent validation cohort was composed of around 19 hyperthyroidism patients and 17 patients who later progressed from hyperthyroidism to ophthalmopathy. In roughly 6 hyperthyroidism patients, T-cell repertoires of thyroid tissue and blood were compared. Following sample collection, hyperthyroidism patients were given methimazole at a starting dose of 30 mg daily, and ophthalmopathy patients were given high-dose intravenous methylprednisolone.

The CDR3 holds 16 amino acids from the cysteine to the phenylalanine. CDR3 DNA is the only sequence kept; it has 48 bases, read in frame from the first base. V and J lose 0 bases and 4 bases, and a span of 16 bases separates them. The germline V gene (reference sequence) yields LNHNV for CDR1 and YYDKDF for CDR2. The research as a whole found: In cross-validation, the 13-signature model distinguished ophthalmopathy from stable hyperthyroidism with approximately 90% sensitivity and around 81% specificity, and in the test set the corresponding values were approximately 80% and 68%. Most of the expanded thyroid clonotypes with a frequency above 0.001 were also detected in blood, and it was suggested that the thyroid immune response may be reflected by blood repertoires. In validation, the model predicted ophthalmopathy progression with roughly 68% sensitivity and around 72% specificity; about a dozen predicted patients were CT-confirmed with GO in a median of 6.5 months. No statistical method was used to set the sample size in advance, and the investigators knew which group each participant was assigned to.

Patients with hyperthyroidism were aged 18 to 65 years, had been newly diagnosed, and had a disease duration of less than 2 months. Patients with other autoimmune diseases, uncontrolled infections, pregnancy or lactation were excluded from the study. Clinical symptoms, serum thyroxine, TRAb, thyroid ultrasound and orbital computed tomography formed the basis of the diagnosis. Trizol reagent was used to extract the total RNA, and its quality was then checked on an Agilent 2100 Bioanalyzer. The sequenced material came from peripheral blood or thyroid tissue (not recorded which). The chain links TRBV15 with TRBJ2-7; TRBD1 is possibly the D segment (5 matching bases). The origin of this receptor is an adult man with Graves' hyperthyroidism. The DNA is TGTGCCACCAGCAGAGATATGGGCAGGGCTGGGTACGAGCAGTACTTC. Its coded protein is CATSRDMGRAGYEQYF.